This T cell receptor (beta chain) was identified in a study of regulatory T cells in long-lasting Graves disease. Study details: Antithyroid drug exposure in newly diagnosed Graves' patients had lasted under 3 months. Study-wide points: Newly diagnosed Graves' patients had higher TCR diversity than persistent ones.

The time point is: newly diagnosed GD, antithyroid drugs for less than 3 months. From PBMCs, RNA was extracted and then used to make the TCR library. Diagnoses of Graves' disease were made by American Thyroid Association guidelines. Around 9 milliliters of peripheral blood went into EDTA tubes. This clonotype showed up many times. The antigen remains undetermined. The V and J ends lost 9 bases and 3 bases respectively, with 15 bases between them. The length of the CDR3 is 14 residues. Building of the TCR beta libraries involved iRepertoire HTBI primers and Arm-PCR of CDR3 regions. MiXCR was run by TCRdb on the multiplex PCR reads, yielding one entry per CDR3 protein. The sample lists about 320,000 distinct CDR3 sequences; 15% to 20% were seen once.

The starting material was peripheral blood mononuclear cells (PBMCs), obtained at new diagnosis, from a patient treated with antithyroid drugs. V gene TRBV12-3 or TRBV12-4 combines with J gene TRBJ1-5; D gene unclear. The receptor's source is a female donor with Graves disease. The CDR3 here is CASSRGFSNQPQHF. The DNA of the CDR3 is TGTGCCAGTTCTAGAGGGTTCTCCAATCAGCCCCAGCATTTT.